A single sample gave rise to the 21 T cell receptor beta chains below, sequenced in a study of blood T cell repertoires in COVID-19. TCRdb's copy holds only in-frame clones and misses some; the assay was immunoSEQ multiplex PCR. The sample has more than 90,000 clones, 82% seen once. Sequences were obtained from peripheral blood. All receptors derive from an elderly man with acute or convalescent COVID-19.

The CDR3 nucleotides read TGTGCCAGCAGTTTAGCTCAGGGGCGGACTAGAACATATGAGCAGTTCTTC. As protein: CASSLAQGRTRTYEQFF. This chain links TRBV27 with TRBJ2-1, with a weak D call TRBD2 (7 bases). CDR3 size: 17 residues. Germline-derived CDR1 and CDR2 are MNHEY and SMNVEV (reference sequence). V was clipped by 2 bases and J by 8 bases, with 22 bases between them.

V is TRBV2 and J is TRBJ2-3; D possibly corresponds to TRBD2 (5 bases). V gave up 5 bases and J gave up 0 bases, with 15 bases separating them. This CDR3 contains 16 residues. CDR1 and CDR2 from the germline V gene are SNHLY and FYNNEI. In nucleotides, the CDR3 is TGTGCCAGCAGTCGCGGGCTTTTTGGGAGCACAGATACGCAGTATTTT. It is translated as CASSRGLFGSTDTQYF. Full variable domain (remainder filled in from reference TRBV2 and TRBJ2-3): EPEVTQTPSHQVTQMGQEVILRCVPISNHLYFYWYRQILGQKVEFLVSFYNNEISEKSEIFDDQFSVERPDGSNFTLKIRSTKLEDSAMYFCASSRGLFGSTDTQYFGPGTRLTVL.

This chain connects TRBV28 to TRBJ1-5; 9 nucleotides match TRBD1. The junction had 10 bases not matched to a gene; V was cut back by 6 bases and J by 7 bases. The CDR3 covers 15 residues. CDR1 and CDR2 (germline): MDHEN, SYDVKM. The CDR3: CASRVFKDRGQPQHF. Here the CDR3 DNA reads TGTGCCAGCAGGGTATTTAAGGACAGGGGACAGCCCCAGCATTTT. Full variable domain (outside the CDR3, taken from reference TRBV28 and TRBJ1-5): DVKVTQSSRYLVKRTGEKVFLECVQDMDHENMFWYRQDPGLGLRLIYFSYDVKMKEKGDIPEGYSVSREKKERFSLILESASTNQTSMYLCASRVFKDRGQPQHFGDGTRLSIL.

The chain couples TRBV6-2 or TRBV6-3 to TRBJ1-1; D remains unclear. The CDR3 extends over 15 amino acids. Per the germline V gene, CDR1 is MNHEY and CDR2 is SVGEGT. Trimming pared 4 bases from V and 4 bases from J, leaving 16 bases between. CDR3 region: CASSSFRLEVTEAFF. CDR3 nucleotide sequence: TGTGCCAGCAGTTCGTTCAGGCTGGAGGTCACTGAAGCTTTCTTT.

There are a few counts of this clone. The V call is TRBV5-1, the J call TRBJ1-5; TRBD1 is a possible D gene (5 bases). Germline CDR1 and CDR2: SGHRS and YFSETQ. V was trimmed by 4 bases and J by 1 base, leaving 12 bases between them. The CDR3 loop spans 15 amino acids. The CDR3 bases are TGCGCCAGCAGCCCCACAAGGGGCAGCAATCAGCCCCAGCATTTT. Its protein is CASSPTRGSNQPQHF.

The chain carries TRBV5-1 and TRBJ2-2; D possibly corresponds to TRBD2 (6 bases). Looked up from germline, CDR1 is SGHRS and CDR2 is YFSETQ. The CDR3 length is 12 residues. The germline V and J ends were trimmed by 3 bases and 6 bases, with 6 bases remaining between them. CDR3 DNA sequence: TGCGCCAGCAGCTGGGAGGCCGGGGAGCTGTTTTTT. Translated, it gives CASSWEAGELFF.

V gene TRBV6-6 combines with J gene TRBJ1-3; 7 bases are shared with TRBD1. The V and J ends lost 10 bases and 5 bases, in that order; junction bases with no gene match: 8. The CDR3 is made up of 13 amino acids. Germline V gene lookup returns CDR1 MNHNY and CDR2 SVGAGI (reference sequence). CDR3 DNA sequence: TGTGCCACCGGGGACAGAGGTAGAAACACCATATATTTT. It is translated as CATGDRGRNTIYF.

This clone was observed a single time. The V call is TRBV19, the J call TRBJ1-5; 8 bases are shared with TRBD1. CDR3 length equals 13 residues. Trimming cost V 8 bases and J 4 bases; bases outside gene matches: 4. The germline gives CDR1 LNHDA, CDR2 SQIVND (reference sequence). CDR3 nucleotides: TGTGCCAGTTCTGACAGGGGAAATCAGCCCCAGCATTTT. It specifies CASSDRGNQPQHF.

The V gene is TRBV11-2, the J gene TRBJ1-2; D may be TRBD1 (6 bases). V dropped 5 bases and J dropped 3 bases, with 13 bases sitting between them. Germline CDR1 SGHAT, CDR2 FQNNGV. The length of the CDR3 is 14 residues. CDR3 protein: CASSTSGGYYGYTF. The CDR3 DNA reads TGTGCCAGCAGCACCTCGGGGGGCTACTATGGCTACACCTTC. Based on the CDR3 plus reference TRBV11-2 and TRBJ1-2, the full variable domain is EAGVAQSPRYKIIEKRQSVAFWCNPISGHATLYWYQQILGQGPKLLIQFQNNGVVDDSQLPKDRFSAERLKGVDSTLKIQPAKLEDSAVYLCASSTSGGYYGYTFGSGTRLTVV.

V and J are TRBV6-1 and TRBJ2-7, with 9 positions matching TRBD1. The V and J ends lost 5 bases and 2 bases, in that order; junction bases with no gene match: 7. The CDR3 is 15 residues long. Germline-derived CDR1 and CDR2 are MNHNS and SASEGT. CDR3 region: CASSSPRQGAYEQYF. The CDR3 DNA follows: TGTGCCAGCAGTTCTCCCAGACAGGGGGCCTACGAGCAGTACTTC.

The CDR3 here is CASSLVGGGPGNTIYF. The DNA for the CDR3 is TGTGCCAGCAGCTTAGTCGGGGGAGGACCTGGAAACACCATATATTTT. V usage is TRBV7-2 and J usage is TRBJ1-3; weak D call: TRBD1 (5 bases). CDR1 and CDR2 (germline): SGHTA, FQGNSA. V dropped 1 base and J dropped 2 bases, with 12 bases sitting between them. The CDR3 consists of 16 residues. The full variable domain, with the rest looked up from reference TRBV7-2 and TRBJ1-3, is GAGVSQSPSNKVTEKGKDVELRCDPISGHTALYWYRQSLGQGLEFLIYFQGNSAPDKSGLPSDRFSAERTGGSVSTLTIQRTQQEDSAVYLCASSLVGGGPGNTIYFGEGSWLTVV.

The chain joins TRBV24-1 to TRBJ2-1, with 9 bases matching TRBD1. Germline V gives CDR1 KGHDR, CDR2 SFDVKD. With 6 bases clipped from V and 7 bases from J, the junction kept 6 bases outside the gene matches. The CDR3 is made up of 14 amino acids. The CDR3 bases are TGTGCCACCAGTTCGACAGGGGGGGATAATGAGCAGTTCTTC. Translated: CATSSTGGDNEQFF.

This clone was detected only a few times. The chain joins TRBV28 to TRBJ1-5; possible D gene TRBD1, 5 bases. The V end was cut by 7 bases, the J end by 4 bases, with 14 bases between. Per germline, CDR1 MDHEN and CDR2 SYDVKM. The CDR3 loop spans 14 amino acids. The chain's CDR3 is CASKEGTGNQPQHF. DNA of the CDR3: TGTGCCAGCAAGGAGGGGACCGGTAATCAGCCCCAGCATTTT.

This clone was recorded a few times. The CDR3 DNA is TGTGCTAGTGGCCAGGACACTTTGGATCAGCCCCAGCATTTT. It specifies CASGQDTLDQPQHF. The rearrangement uses TRBV12-5 and TRBJ1-5; weak D call: TRBD1 (5 bases). Trimming shortened V by 6 bases and J by 5 bases, and 14 bases separated the two germline ends. This CDR3 is 14 amino acids long. Per the germline V gene, CDR1 is LGHNT and CDR2 is FRNRAP.

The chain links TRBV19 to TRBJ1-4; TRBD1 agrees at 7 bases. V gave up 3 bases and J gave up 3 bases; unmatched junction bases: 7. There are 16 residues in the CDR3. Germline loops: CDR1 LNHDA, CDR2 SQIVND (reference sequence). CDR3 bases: TGTGCCAGTAGTATCCACACAGGGGCTGCTAATGAAAAACTGTTTTTT. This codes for CASSIHTGAANEKLFF.

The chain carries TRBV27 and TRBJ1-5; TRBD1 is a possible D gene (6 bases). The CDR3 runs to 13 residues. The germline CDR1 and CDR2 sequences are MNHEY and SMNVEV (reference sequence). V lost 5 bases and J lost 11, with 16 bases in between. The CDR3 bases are TGTGCCAGCAGTGCCCGAGACAGGCGGGCCCAGCATTTT. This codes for CASSARDRRAQHF.

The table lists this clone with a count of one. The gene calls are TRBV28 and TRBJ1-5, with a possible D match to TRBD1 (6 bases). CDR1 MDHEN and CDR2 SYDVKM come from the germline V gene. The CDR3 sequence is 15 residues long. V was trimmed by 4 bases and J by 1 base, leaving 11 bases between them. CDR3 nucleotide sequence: TGTGCCAGCAGTTCCCAAGGGGGAAGCAATCAGCCCCAGCATTTT. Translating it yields CASSSQGGSNQPQHF.

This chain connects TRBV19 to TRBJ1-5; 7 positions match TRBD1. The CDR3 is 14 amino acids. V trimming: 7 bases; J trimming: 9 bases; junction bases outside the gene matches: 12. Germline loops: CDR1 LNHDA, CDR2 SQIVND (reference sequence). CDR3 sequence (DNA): TGTGCCAGTATCGACGGGGCAGGGGGAGGGCCCCAGCATTTT. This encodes CASIDGAGGGPQHF. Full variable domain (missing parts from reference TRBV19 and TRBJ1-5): DGGITQSPKYLFRKEGQNVTLSCEQNLNHDAMYWYRQDPGQGLRLIYYSQIVNDFQKGDIAEGYSVSREKKESFPLTVTSAQKNPTAFYLCASIDGAGGGPQHFGDGTRLSIL.

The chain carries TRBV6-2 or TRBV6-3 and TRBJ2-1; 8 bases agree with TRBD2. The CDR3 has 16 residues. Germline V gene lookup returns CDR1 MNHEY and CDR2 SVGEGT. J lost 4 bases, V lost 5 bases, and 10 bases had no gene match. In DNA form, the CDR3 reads TGTGCCAGCAGTACACCGGGACTAGGGGGTTACAATGAGCAGTTCTTC. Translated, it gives CASSTPGLGGYNEQFF.

In DNA, the CDR3 is TGTGCCAGCAGCTTCGGACAGTCCAGGGTTGGCACTGAAGCTTTCTTT. This codes for CASSFGQSRVGTEAFF. The genes are TRBV5-8 and TRBJ1-1, with D possibly matching TRBD1 (6 bases). In germline, CDR1 is SGHTS, CDR2 YDEGEE. The CDR3 sequence is 16 residues long. With 2 bases removed from V and 4 bases from J, the gap between germline ends came to 18 bases.

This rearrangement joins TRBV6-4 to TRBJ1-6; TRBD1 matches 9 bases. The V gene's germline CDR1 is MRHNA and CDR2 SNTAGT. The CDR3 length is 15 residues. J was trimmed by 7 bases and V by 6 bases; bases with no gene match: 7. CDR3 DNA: TGTGCCAGCAGGACCGGGACAGGGTGGAATTCACCCCTCCACTTT. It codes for CASRTGTGWNSPLHF.